This T cell receptor beta chain was recorded in a study of OX40 agonist ivuxolimab in advanced cancers. Study details: Patients receiving dose escalation had hepatocellular carcinoma, melanoma, renal cell or head and neck cancer.

Study-wide results and caveats: Among T cells, CD8+ cells averaged more expanded clones than CD4+ cells. In the 0.1-3.0 mg/kg groups, partial responders showed among the lowest expansion.

In germline, CDR1 is SGHTA, CDR2 FQGNSA. CDR3 length equals 14 residues. V lost 3 bases and J 3 bases, leaving 9 bases between the germline ends. Any history of autoimmune disease or systemic immunosuppression disqualified patients. Assay: immunoSEQ multiplex PCR; the TCRdb copy retains only in-frame clones and omits some. The sample lists about 54,000 clones, roughly three quarters occurring once. This clone has only a few counts. As yet, its antigen is unknown. Here the sequenced sample was CD4+ or CD8+ T cells sorted from blood, taken in a trial of the OX40 agonist ivuxolimab. The chain carries TRBV7-2 and TRBJ1-3; weak D call: TRBD1 (6 bases). The receptor's source is an adult with an advanced solid tumor such as melanoma, head and neck, liver or kidney cancer. In DNA form, the CDR3 reads TGTGCCAGCAGCTTCCCGGACAGTGGAAACACCATATATTTT. As protein: CASSFPDSGNTIYF.